This entry describes one TCR beta chain. No antigen is known for it. TCRdb reanalysed the 5' RACE reads using MiXCR and keeps one entry per CDR3 protein. The repertoire consists of some 120,000 distinct CDR3 sequences, with approximately 5.9% occurring once and the leading ten covering over 2%. The entry originates in a study of T-cell memory formation after mild COVID-19. Study results and limitations: Nothing confirmed that second-wave clones peaking on day 37 were specific for SARS-CoV-2. CD4+ contracting clones were mainly CM and EM; CD8+ ones, EMRA. Clones shrinking from day 15 to 85 showed even CD4/CD8 mixes; later expanders tilted CD4+.

V was pared by 7 bases and J by 7 bases, with 11 bases between. The CDR3 runs to 10 residues. Germline CDR1 and CDR2: DFQATT and SNEGSKA (reference sequence). Sequencing was performed on PBMCs or a T cell subset sorted from them (not recorded which). This chain links TRBV20-1 with TRBJ2-7, with a weak D call TRBD1 (5 bases). The sequence derives from an adult woman who had mild COVID-19 (a few samples of this study predate the infection). Cell type and time point are not known. The chain's CDR3 is CSVGVGEQYF. The CDR3 nucleotides read TGCAGTGTAGGGGTCGGGGAGCAGTACTTC.